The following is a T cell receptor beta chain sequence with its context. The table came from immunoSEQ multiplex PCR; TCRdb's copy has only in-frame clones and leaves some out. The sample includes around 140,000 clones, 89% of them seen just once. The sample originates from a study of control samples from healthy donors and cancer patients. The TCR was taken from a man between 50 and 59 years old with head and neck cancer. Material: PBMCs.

CDR3 amino acids: CASSRRGFSYEQYF. Written as DNA, the CDR3 is TGTGCCAGCAGCCGGCGGGGGTTCTCCTACGAGCAGTACTTC. V and J are TRBV27 and TRBJ2-7; TRBD2 matches 7 bases. Germline CDR1 is MNHEY and CDR2 is SMNVEV (reference sequence). This CDR3 is 14 amino acids long. The V gene end was trimmed by 6 bases and the J gene end by 0 bases; junction bases not matched to a gene: 5.